Listed below are T cell receptor beta chains from one sample, sequenced in a study of tumor-infiltrating lymphocytes in primary liver carcinoma. Each CDR3 protein is one row after TCRdb ran MiXCR on the multiplex PCR reads. The sample lists approximately 190,000 distinct CDR3 sequences; about 85% were seen once. Sequencing input: tumor tissue from primary liver carcinoma. The receptors derive from a man in his forties or fifties with primary liver carcinoma and hepatitis B virus infection. Each CDR3 is given with its conserved first and last residue. D genes are given only for firm matches. A clone size is listed for some rows: how often the clone was seen (once, few, many), or a class if it is expanded.

>NA|NA|TRBV4-2|TRBJ2-3
CTSSGFEGSTDTQYF
TGTACCAGCAGTGGTTTTGAGGGGAGCACAGATACGCAGTATTTT
>NA|NA|TRBV11-2|TRBJ1-5
CATGLGDTGWAQPQHF
TGTGCCACCGGCTTAGGAGACACAGGTTGGGCTCAGCCCCAGCATTTT
>NA|NA|TRBV5-1|TRBJ1-1
CTSNLRQGLNTEAFF
TGCACCAGCAACTTGAGGCAGGGCTTGAACACTGAAGCTTTCTTT
>many|NA|TRBV4-2|TRBJ1-2
CASSQDTGSGYTF
TGTGCCAGCAGCCAAGATACAGGGTCTGGCTACACCTTC
>NA|NA|TRBV6-1|TRBJ1-1
CASSPQGRTEALF
TGTGCCAGCAGTCCACAGGGTAGGACTGAAGCTCTCTTT
>NA|TRBD1|TRBV6-1|TRBJ1-2
CASCTGQSYGYTF
TGTGCCAGCTGTACGGGACAGTCATATGGTTACACCTTC
>NA|NA|TRBV6-6|TRBJ2-7
CVSSQGGEQYF
TGTGTCAGCAGCCAGGGGGGTGAGCAATACTTC
>NA|NA|TRBV4-2|TRBJ2-1
CASSHASDGCYERFF
TGTGCCAGCAGCCATGCCTCGGACGGCTGCTATGAGCGGTTCTTC
>NA|NA|TRBV4-2|TRBJ1-2
CANSLSGARVYGYTF
TGTGCCAACAGCCTATCGGGGGCCAGGGTCTATGGCTACACCTTC
>NA|TRBD2|TRBV29-1|TRBJ2-1
CSAGLVEWFYNEQFF
TGCAGCGCTGGACTAGTGGAATGGTTCTACAATGAGCAGTTCTTC
>once|NA|TRBV12-5|TRBJ2-3
CGSGLTSWISLGMQYF
TGTGGTAGTGGTCTAACTAGCTGGATCTCTTTGGGTATGCAGTATTTT
>NA|NA|TRBV12-3/TRBV12-4|TRBJ1-1
CAGSFKSGTEPFF
TGTGCCGGCAGTTTCAAAAGCGGCACTGAACCTTTCTTT
>once|TRBD2|TRBV12-5|TRBJ2-3
CVSGRAGDGTDTQYF
TGTGTTAGTGGCAGAGCGGGAGATGGTACAGATACGCAGTATTTT
>NA|NA|TRBV4-1|TRBJ1-5
CASSPIEGNNQPQHF
TGCGCTAGCAGTCCCATAGAGGGGAACAATCAGCCACAGCATTTT
>NA|TRBD2|TRBV4-3|TRBJ2-7
CSSSQHRRAGDEQYF
TGCTCCAGCAGCCAACATAGGAGGGCGGGAGACGAGCAGTACTTC
>NA|NA|TRBV4-3|TRBJ1-2
CASSQVEGGGYSF
TGCGCCAGCAGCCAAGTCGAGGGAGGAGGCTACTCCTTC
>NA|NA|TRBV6-1|TRBJ2-5
CARSQGLIQETQYF
TGTGCCAGAAGTCAGGGACTTATTCAAGAGACCCAGTACTTC
>few|NA|TRBV4-3|TRBJ1-5
CASIQSRVQPQHF
TGTGCCAGCATCCAGTCCAGGGTGCAGCCCCAGCATTTT
>NA|NA|TRBV29-1|TRBJ2-2
CSVENPLGTNTRELFF
TGCAGCGTTGAAAACCCCCTGGGGACCAACACCAGGGAGTTGTTTTTT
>NA|NA|TRBV5-6|TRBJ2-6
CDSSLARAGKAGANVLTF
TGTGACAGCAGCTTGGCCCGGGCAGGGAAGGCTGGGGCCAACGTCCTGACTTTC
>NA|TRBD2|TRBV11-1|TRBJ2-4
CTSSFPETSGTKNIHYF
TGCACCAGCAGCTTTCCCGAGACTAGCGGGACCAAAAACATTCACTACTTC
>NA|TRBD1|TRBV5-1|TRBJ1-2
CASSAWTGDDGYTF
TGCGCCAGCAGCGCTTGGACAGGGGACGATGGCTACACCTTC
>NA|NA|TRBV6-1|TRBJ2-5
CASSWKAREVYELYF
TGTGCCAGCAGCTGGAAAGCGAGAGAGGTCTACGAGCTGTACTTC
>NA|TRBD1|TRBV20-1|TRBJ1-1
CSDRVTTGGPEAFF
TGCAGTGATAGAGTGACGACAGGGGGTCCAGAAGCTTTCTTT
>once|NA|TRBV12-3/TRBV12-4|TRBJ2-7
CVSILAAGLGLYEQYF
TGTGTCAGCATTTTAGCCGCGGGTCTCGGTCTCTACGAGCAGTACTTC
>NA|NA|TRBV4-3|TRBJ2-7
CASSQDGGAEDEQYF
TGCGCCAGCAGCCAAGATGGGGGGGCGGAAGACGAGCAGTACTTC
>NA|NA|TRBV29-1|TRBJ2-7
CSVEEMRGPGGRQYF
TGCAGCGTTGAAGAAATGAGAGGGCCAGGTGGACGACAGTACTTC